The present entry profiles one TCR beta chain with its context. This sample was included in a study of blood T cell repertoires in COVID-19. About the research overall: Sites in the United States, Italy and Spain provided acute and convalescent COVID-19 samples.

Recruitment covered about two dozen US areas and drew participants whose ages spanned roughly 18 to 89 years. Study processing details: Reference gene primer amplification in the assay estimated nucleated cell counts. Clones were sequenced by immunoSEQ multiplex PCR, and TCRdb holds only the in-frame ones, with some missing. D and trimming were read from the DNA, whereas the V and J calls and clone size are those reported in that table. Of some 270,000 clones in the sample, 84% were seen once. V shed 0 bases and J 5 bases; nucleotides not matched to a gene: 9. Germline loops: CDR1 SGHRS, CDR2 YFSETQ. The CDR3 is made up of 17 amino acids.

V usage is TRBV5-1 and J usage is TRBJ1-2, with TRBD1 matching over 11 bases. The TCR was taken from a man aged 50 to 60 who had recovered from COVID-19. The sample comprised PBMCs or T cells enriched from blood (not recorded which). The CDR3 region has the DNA TGCGCCAGCAGCTTGGCCTCTCTCGGGACAGGGGGATATGGCTACACCTTC. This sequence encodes CASSLASLGTGGYGYTF.